This passage covers 26 T cell receptor beta chains from one sample sequenced in a study of T-cell memory formation after mild COVID-19. TCRdb used MiXCR to reprocess the 5' RACE reads, holding one entry per CDR3 protein. The sample lists fewer than 60,000 distinct CDR3 sequences, about a quarter occurring once. Material: PBMCs or a T cell subset sorted from them (not recorded which). These receptors were collected from a man between 18 and 35 years old who had mild COVID-19 (a few samples of this study predate the infection). Cell type and time point are not known.

The V gene is TRBV4-1, the J gene TRBJ2-7; no firm D call. The germline V gene has CDR1 MGHRA and CDR2 YSYEKL. The V end lost 4 bases, the J end lost 0 bases, and 13 bases lay between the germline ends. The CDR3 is 15 residues long. In nucleotides, the CDR3 is TGCGCCAGCAGCCTCAGGTGGGAAATCTCCTACGAGCAGTACTTC. Its protein product is CASSLRWEISYEQYF.

This clonotype appeared a few times. The chain combines TRBV4-2 with TRBJ1-1; TRBD1 agrees at 11 bases. CDR1 is LGHNA, CDR2 YNFKEQ, per germline. The CDR3 covers 16 residues. The V segment lost 3 bases and the J segment 13 bases; nucleotides outside the gene matches: 16. Here the CDR3 DNA reads TGTGCCAGCAGCCATAACCTGCGGGACAGGGGGGCCGACGGTTTCTTT. Amino acids: CASSHNLRDRGADGFF.

The V gene is TRBV20-1, the J gene TRBJ2-7, with D unclear. With 1 base removed from V and 2 bases from J, the gap between germline ends came to 12 bases. The CDR3 is 14 amino acids. From germline, CDR1 is DFQATT and CDR2 SNEGSKA (reference sequence). The CDR3 bases are TGCAGTGCTAGAGGTGAAGACCAGACCTACGAGCAGTACTTC. This gives the protein CSARGEDQTYEQYF.

The chain combines TRBV4-2 with TRBJ2-2; 8 bases are shared with TRBD1. CDR1 is LGHNA, CDR2 YNFKEQ, per germline. The CDR3 totals 15 residues. Losses at the gene ends were 3 bases for V and 6 bases for J; bases not matched to a gene: 6. The CDR3 bases are TGTGCCAGCAGCCAGGAGACAGGGGAGCCCGGGGAGCTGTTTTTT. Encoded protein: CASSQETGEPGELFF.

This CDR3 is CASSLWWTSGYNEQFF. As DNA, the CDR3 is TGTGCCAGCAGCTTATGGTGGACTAGCGGGTACAATGAGCAGTTCTTC. The V gene is TRBV7-2, the J gene TRBJ2-1; 11 bases map to TRBD2. The CDR3 runs 16 residues. With 2 bases clipped from V and 4 bases from J, the junction kept 4 bases outside the gene matches. CDR1 is SGHTA and CDR2 is FQGNSA in the germline V gene.

CDR3 sequence reads: CASSYSRTSGYHVQYF. The CDR3 DNA reads as TGTGCCAGCAGTTACTCCCGGACTAGCGGTTATCATGTGCAGTATTTT. The chain uses TRBV6-6 and TRBJ2-3; 10 positions agree with TRBD2. V lost 0 bases, J lost 11 bases, and 11 bases stayed unmatched. Germline lookup yields CDR1 MNHNY and CDR2 SVGAGI (reference sequence). The CDR3 is 16 amino acids.

This chain links TRBV21-1 with TRBJ2-5; the listed D gene, TRBD1, was not tested against the DNA. TRBV21-1 is noted as a pseudogene. The CDR3 covers 19 residues. CDR3 sequence: CASSKDEGTAYLSQETQYF. CDR3 sequence (DNA): TGTGCCAGCAGCAAAGACGAGGGGACAGCTTATCTTTCCCAAGAGACCCAGTACTTC.

To note about this clonotype: One end of the junction fails to match germline, which may point to a read error. J is TRBJ2-5 and V is TRBV27; D not resolved. This CDR3 is 14 amino acids long. CDR1 is MNHEY, CDR2 SMNVEV, per germline (reference sequence). CDR3 residues: CASSPVKAQETQYF. The CDR3 DNA reads TGTGCAAGCAGTCCGGTGAAGGCCCAAGAGACCCAGTACTTC.

This chain connects TRBV7-2 to TRBJ1-1, with D tentatively TRBD1 (5 bases). With 3 bases removed from V and 6 bases from J, the gap between germline ends came to 20 bases. The CDR3 runs to 16 residues. Germline V gene data show CDR1 as SGHTA and CDR2 as FQGNSA. The CDR3 bases are TGTGCCAGCAGCTTGGATGGGGCCCCCGGAAGGGCTGAAGCTTTCTTT. This sequence encodes CASSLDGAPGRAEAFF.

The table lists this clonotype with a few counts. The gene calls are TRBV6-2 or TRBV6-3 and TRBJ2-7; 8 bases align to TRBD1. The CDR3 runs to 13 residues. Trimming took 5 bases from V and 3 from J; bases not matched to a gene: 3. Germline CDR1 MNHEY, CDR2 SVGEGT. CDR3 residues: CASSTGGLYEQYF. The CDR3, as DNA: TGTGCCAGCAGTACAGGGGGTCTCTACGAGCAGTACTTC.

This clonotype was picked up a small number of times. The chain couples TRBV4-1 to TRBJ2-5; D might be TRBD1 (5 bases). Trimming shortened V by 5 bases and J by 7 bases, and 20 bases separated the two germline ends. The germline V gene encodes CDR1 MGHRA and CDR2 YSYEKL. This CDR3 comprises 15 residues. CDR3: CASSSPQGTPGTQYF. The CDR3 DNA follows: TGCGCCAGCAGCAGTCCCCAGGGTACCCCCGGGACCCAGTACTTC.

The V call is TRBV6-5, the J call TRBJ2-1; 8 nucleotides match TRBD2. The CDR3 runs 14 residues. Germline-derived CDR1 and CDR2 are MNHEY and SVGAGI. V was pared by 7 bases and J by 6 bases, with 8 bases of the junction left unmatched. The CDR3 DNA follows: TGTGCCAGCATGGTCGGGGGGGTGGTCAATGAGCAGTTCTTC. It specifies CASMVGGVVNEQFF.

This clonotype was seen more than once but under ten times. The genes are TRBV18 and TRBJ2-1, with 8 bases fitting TRBD1. Looked up from germline, CDR1 is KGHSH and CDR2 is LQKENI. CDR3 length equals 15 residues. The ends lost 2 bases at V and 8 bases at J; junction bases unmatched: 8. The CDR3 sequence is CASSPMDRVMYEQFF. CDR3 DNA: TGTGCCAGCTCACCAATGGACAGGGTAATGTATGAGCAGTTCTTC.

In this sample, this clonotype turned up a few times. V is TRBV7-9 and J is TRBJ2-1; perhaps TRBD1 as D (5 bases). This CDR3 comprises 14 residues. The V end was cut by 1 base, the J end by 6 bases, with 10 bases between. Germline values: CDR1 SEHNR, CDR2 FQNEAQ (reference sequence). This chain's CDR3 is CASSLDQGFNEQFF. CDR3 DNA: TGTGCCAGCAGCTTAGATCAGGGCTTCAATGAGCAGTTCTTC.

This clonotype has just a few counts. The V call is TRBV7-9, the J call TRBJ1-5, with D maybe TRBD1 (5 bases). CDR1 and CDR2 (germline): SEHNR, FQNEAQ (reference sequence). This CDR3 region has 15 residues. The V end was cut by 1 base, the J end by 4 bases, with 11 bases between. The CDR3: CASSLDARVNQPQHF. CDR3 bases: TGTGCCAGCAGCTTAGACGCCAGGGTTAATCAGCCCCAGCATTTT.

The table lists this clonotype with a few counts. The genes are TRBV4-1 and TRBJ2-2, with D hard to call. The CDR3 sequence is 16 residues long. V lost 0 bases and J 3 bases, leaving 11 bases between the germline ends. The V gene's germline CDR1 is MGHRA and CDR2 YSYEKL. CDR3 bases: TGCGCCAGCAGCCAAGATATGAGCGTACACACCGGGGAGCTGTTTTTT. This codes for CASSQDMSVHTGELFF.

The chain carries TRBV7-9 and TRBJ2-2; D not resolved. This CDR3 comprises 16 residues. V lost 5 bases to trimming and J lost 6 bases, with 19 bases between them. Germline V lookup: CDR1 SEHNR, CDR2 FQNEAQ (reference sequence). The CDR3 coding sequence is TGTGCCAGCAGCCCCTCTTATGGGGAATCCTCCGGGGAGCTGTTTTTT. Its protein product is CASSPSYGESSGELFF.

DNA for the CDR3: TGTGCCAGCAGCTCCTTAAGGACTAGACAGGGCATCGCGGAGCTGTTTTTT. This sequence encodes CASSSLRTRQGIAELFF. V is TRBV11-2 and J is TRBJ2-2; D is possibly TRBD1 or TRBD2 (7 bases each). The V gene lost 4 bases and the J gene lost 10 bases, with 25 bases spanning the gap. Germline assignment: CDR1 SGHAT and CDR2 FQNNGV. The CDR3 covers 17 residues.

This clonotype is medium-sized within its sample. This rearrangement joins TRBV4-2 to TRBJ2-3, with 8 bases lining up with TRBD2. Germline CDR1 LGHNA, CDR2 YNFKEQ. The CDR3 consists of 15 residues. The V and J ends lost 0 bases and 4 bases, in that order; junction bases with no gene match: 3. CDR3 region: CASSQDRGGPDTQYF. The CDR3, as DNA: TGTGCCAGCAGCCAAGATCGGGGGGGCCCAGATACGCAGTATTTT.

The rearrangement links TRBV4-3 to TRBJ2-7; D gene ambiguous. Germline assignment: CDR1 LGHNA and CDR2 YSLEER. The CDR3 is 15 amino acids. Trimming took 6 bases from V and 2 from J, leaving 17 bases between them. For the CDR3, the DNA is TGCGCCAGCAGTCCAGGCCGCAACGGTCCCTACGAGCAGTACTTC. This sequence encodes CASSPGRNGPYEQYF.

In this sample, this clonotype turned up a few times. The chain has TRBV7-9 and TRBJ2-1; 9 bases map to TRBD2. Per the germline V gene, CDR1 is SEHNR and CDR2 is FQNEAQ (reference sequence). Trimming removed 1 base from V and 6 bases from J; junction bases left unmatched: 4. CDR3 length: 15 amino acids. The CDR3 nucleotides read TGTGCCAGCAGCTTAGTCCAGCGGGGGGCCAATGAGCAGTTCTTC. This gives the protein CASSLVQRGANEQFF.

A few counts support this clonotype. The V gene is TRBV11-2, the J gene TRBJ2-3, with 11 positions matching TRBD2. Trimming at V came to 7 bases and at J to 8 bases, leaving 8 bases not matched to a gene. Germline assignment: CDR1 SGHAT and CDR2 FQNNGV. The CDR3 has 14 amino acids. CDR3 in amino acids: CASTSSGGAVTQYF. The DNA for the CDR3 is TGTGCCAGCACCAGTAGCGGGGGGGCGGTTACGCAGTATTTT.

The chain uses TRBV5-1 and TRBJ1-1, with a weak D call TRBD1 (5 bases). The germline gives CDR1 SGHRS, CDR2 YFSETQ. V was trimmed by 4 bases and J by 3 bases, leaving 19 bases between them. CDR3 length equals 16 residues. The CDR3 DNA sequence: TGCGCCAGCAGCATAAAGATTGGGGCGAAAGACACTGAAGCTTTCTTT. Translated, it gives CASSIKIGAKDTEAFF.

This clonotype showed up many times. The chain uses TRBV12-3 or TRBV12-4 and TRBJ2-6; D call uncertain. Deletions cut 4 bases from V and 1 base from J, with 11 bases between. The CDR3 totals 16 residues. The CDR3 DNA follows: TGTGCCAGCAGTTCCATACAGATTTCTGGGGCCAACGTCCTGACTTTC. This sequence encodes CASSSIQISGANVLTF.

J is TRBJ2-5 and V is TRBV7-2; 9 positions match TRBD2. CDR3 size: 15 residues. V dropped 5 bases and J dropped 5; count of bases not matched to a gene: 9. Germline CDR1 SGHTA, CDR2 FQGNSA. The CDR3 DNA is TGTGCCAGCAGCCCCTCCGGACTAGCGAAGGAGACCCAGTACTTC. It specifies CASSPSGLAKETQYF.

The chain couples TRBV4-1 to TRBJ2-7; 12 nucleotides match TRBD2. From germline, CDR1 is MGHRA and CDR2 YSYEKL. The length of the CDR3 is 15 residues. V was pared by 5 bases and J by 4 bases, with 6 bases of the junction left unmatched. The CDR3 region has the DNA TGCGCCAGCAGCTCCCTAGCGGGGGGGCCGTACGAGCAGTACTTC. It specifies CASSSLAGGPYEQYF.